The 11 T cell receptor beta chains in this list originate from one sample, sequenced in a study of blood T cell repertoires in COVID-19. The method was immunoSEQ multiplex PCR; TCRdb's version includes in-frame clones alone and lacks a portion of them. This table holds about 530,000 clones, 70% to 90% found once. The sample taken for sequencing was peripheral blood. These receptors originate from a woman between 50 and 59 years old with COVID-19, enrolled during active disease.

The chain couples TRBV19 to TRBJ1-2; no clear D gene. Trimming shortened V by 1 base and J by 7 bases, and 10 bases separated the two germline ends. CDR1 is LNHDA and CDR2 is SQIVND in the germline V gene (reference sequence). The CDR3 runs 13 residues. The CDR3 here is CASSIAHSPGYTF. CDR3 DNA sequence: TGTGCCAGTAGTATAGCCCACAGTCCTGGCTACACCTTC.

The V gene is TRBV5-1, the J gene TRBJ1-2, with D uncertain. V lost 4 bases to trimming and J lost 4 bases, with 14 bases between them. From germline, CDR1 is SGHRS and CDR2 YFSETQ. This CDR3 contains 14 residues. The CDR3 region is CASSPFGEFYGYTF. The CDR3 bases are TGCGCCAGCAGCCCGTTTGGGGAGTTCTATGGCTACACCTTC.

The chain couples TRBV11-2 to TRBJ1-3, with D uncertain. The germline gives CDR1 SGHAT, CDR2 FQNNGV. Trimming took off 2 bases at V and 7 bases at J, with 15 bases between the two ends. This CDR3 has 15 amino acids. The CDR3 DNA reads TGTGCCAGCAGCTTATACCCGATAATCCGGAACACCATATATTTT. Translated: CASSLYPIIRNTIYF.

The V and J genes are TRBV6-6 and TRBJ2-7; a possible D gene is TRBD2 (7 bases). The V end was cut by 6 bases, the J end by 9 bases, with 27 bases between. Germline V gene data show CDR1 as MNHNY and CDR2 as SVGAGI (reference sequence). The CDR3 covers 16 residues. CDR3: CASSNREGGATLRQYF. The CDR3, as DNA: TGTGCCAGCAGCAACCGAGAGGGGGGGGCGACCTTACGGCAGTACTTC.

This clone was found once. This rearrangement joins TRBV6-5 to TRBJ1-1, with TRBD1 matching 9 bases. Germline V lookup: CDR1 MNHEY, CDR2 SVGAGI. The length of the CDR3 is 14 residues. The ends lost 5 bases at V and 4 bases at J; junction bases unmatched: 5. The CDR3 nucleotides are TGTGCCAGCAGTCACCGGGACAGGGTCACTGAAGCTTTCTTT. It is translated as CASSHRDRVTEAFF.

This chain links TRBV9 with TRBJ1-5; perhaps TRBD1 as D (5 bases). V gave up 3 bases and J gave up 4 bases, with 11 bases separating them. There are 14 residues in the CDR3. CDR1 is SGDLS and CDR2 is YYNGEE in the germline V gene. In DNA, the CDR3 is TGTGCCAGCAGCGGTGGGGGGTTAAATCAGCCCCAGCATTTT. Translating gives CASSGGGLNQPQHF.

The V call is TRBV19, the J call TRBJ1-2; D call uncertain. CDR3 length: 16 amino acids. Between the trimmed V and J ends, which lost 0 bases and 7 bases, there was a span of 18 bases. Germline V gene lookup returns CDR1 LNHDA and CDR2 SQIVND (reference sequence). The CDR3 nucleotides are TGTGCCAGTAGTATAGACGGCAGCCACGGTGGAGGTGGCTACACCTTC. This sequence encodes CASSIDGSHGGGGYTF.

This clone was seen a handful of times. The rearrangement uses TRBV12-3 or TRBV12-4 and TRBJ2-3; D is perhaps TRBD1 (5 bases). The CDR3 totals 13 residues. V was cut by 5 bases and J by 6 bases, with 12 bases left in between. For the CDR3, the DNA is TGTGCCAGCAGTCCCGCCAGGGTTGATACGCAGTATTTT. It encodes CASSPARVDTQYF.

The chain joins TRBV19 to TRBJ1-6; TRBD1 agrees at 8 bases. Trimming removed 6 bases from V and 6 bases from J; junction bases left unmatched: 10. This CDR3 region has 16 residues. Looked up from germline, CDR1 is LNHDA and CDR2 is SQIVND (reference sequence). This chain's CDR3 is CASSLNLDRVNSPLHF. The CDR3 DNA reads TGTGCCAGTAGCCTAAACCTGGACAGGGTTAATTCACCCCTCCACTTT. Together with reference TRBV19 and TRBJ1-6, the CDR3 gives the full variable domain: DGGITQSPKYLFRKEGQNVTLSCEQNLNHDAMYWYRQDPGQGLRLIYYSQIVNDFQKGDIAEGYSVSREKKESFPLTVTSAQKNPTAFYLCASSLNLDRVNSPLHFGNGTRLTVT.

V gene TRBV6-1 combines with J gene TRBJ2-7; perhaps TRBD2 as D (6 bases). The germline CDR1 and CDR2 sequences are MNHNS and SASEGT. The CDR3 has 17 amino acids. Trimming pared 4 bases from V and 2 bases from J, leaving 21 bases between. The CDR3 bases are TGTGCCAGCAGTGGGGGATGGGGCGGGGAGCGGCCCTACGAGCAGTACTTC. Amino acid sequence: CASSGGWGGERPYEQYF.

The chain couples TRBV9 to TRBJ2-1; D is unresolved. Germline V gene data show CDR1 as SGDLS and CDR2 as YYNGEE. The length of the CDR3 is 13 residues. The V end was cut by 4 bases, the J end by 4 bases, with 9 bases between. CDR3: CASSYGRYNEQFF. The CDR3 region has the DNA TGTGCCAGCAGCTACGGTAGATACAATGAGCAGTTCTTC. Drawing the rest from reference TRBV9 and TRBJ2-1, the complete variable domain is DSGVTQTPKHLITATGQRVTLRCSPRSGDLSVYWYQQSLDQGLQFLIQYYNGEERAKGNILERFSAQQFPDLHSELNLSSLELGDSALYFCASSYGRYNEQFFGPGTRLTVL.